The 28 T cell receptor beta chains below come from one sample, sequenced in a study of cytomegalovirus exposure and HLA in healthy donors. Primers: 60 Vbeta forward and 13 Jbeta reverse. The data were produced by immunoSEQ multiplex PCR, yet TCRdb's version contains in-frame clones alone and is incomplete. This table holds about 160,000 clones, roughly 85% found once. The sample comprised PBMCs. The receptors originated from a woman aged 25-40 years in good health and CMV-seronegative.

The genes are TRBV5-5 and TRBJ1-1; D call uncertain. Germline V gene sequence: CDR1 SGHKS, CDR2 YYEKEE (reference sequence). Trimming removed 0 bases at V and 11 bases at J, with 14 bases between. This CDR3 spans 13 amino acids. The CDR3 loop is CASSLETIRWAFF. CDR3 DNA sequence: TGTGCCAGCAGCTTGGAGACGATCAGGTGGGCTTTCTTT.

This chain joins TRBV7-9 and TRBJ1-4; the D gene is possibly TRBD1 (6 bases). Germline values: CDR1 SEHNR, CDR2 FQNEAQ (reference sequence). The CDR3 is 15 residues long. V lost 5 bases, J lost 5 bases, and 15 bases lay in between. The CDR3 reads CASSGVGGANEKLFF. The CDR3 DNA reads TGTGCCAGCAGCGGGGTTGGGGGGGCAAATGAAAAACTGTTTTTT.

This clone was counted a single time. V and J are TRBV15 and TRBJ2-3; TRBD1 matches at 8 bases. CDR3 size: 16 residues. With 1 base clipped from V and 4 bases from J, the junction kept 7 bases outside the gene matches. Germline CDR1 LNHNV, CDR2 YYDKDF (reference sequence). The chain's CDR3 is CATSRGDRGISDTQYF. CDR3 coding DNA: TGTGCCACCAGCAGAGGCGACAGGGGAATATCAGATACGCAGTATTTT.

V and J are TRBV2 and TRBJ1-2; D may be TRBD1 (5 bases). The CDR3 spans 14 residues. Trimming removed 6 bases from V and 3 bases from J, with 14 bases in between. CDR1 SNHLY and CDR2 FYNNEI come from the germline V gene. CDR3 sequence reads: CASSAGWGDYGYTF. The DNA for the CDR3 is TGTGCCAGCAGCGCCGGTTGGGGGGACTATGGCTACACCTTC.

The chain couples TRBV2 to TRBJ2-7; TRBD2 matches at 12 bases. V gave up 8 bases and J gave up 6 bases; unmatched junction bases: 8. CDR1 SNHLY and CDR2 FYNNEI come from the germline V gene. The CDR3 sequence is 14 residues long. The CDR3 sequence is CASLTRTSGIEQYF. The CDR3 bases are TGTGCCAGCTTGACGCGGACTAGCGGGATCGAGCAGTACTTC.

This chain's CDR3 is CASSLARIPEQYF. DNA for the CDR3: TGTGCCAGCAGCTTAGCGAGGATACCCGAGCAGTACTTC. This sequence joins TRBV7-8 and TRBJ2-5, with D unclear. The closer fit of TRBJ2-7 to the DNA end suggests the J call may be wrong. CDR1 SGHVS and CDR2 FQNEAQ come from the germline V gene. This CDR3 contains 13 residues.

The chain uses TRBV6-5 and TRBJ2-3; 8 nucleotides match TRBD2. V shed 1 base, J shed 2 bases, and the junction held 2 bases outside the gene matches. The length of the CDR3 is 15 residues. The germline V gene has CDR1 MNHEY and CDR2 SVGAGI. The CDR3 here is CASSYLAGHTDTQYF. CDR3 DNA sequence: TGTGCCAGCAGTTACTTAGCGGGGCACACAGATACGCAGTATTTT.

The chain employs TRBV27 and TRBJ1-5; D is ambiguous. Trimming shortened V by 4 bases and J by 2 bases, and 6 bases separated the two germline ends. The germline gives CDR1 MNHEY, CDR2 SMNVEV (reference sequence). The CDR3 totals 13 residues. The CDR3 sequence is CASSYRGNQPQHF. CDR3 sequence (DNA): TGTGCCAGCAGTTATCGAGGCAATCAGCCCCAGCATTTT.

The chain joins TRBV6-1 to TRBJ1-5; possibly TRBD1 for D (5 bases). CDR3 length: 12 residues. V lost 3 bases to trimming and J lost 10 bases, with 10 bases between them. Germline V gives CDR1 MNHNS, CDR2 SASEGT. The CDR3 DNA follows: TGTGCCAGCAGTGAGGGGCAAGGACCCCAGCATTTT. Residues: CASSEGQGPQHF.

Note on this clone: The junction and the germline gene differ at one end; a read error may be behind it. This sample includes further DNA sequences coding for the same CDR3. The CDR3 reads CASSSGQGGSTDTQYF. In DNA, the CDR3 is TGTGCCAGCAGTTCAGGACAGGGGGGAAGCACAGATACACAGTATTTT. This sequence joins TRBV27 and TRBJ2-3; 10 nucleotides match TRBD1. The CDR3 length is 16 residues. Germline CDR1 reads MNHEY; CDR2 reads SMNVEV (reference sequence).

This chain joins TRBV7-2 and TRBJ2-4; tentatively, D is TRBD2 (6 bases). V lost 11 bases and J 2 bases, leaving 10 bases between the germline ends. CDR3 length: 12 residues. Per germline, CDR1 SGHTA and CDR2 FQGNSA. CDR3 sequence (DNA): TGTGCCGGCGGGGAATCCAAAAACATTCAGTACTTC. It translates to CAGGESKNIQYF.

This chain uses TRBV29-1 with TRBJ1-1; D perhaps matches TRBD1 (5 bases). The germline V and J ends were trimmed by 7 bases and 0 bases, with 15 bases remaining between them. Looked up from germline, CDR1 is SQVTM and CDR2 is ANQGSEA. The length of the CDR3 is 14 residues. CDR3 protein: CSASPGGVNTEAFF. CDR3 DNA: TGCAGCGCCTCGCCCGGAGGGGTGAACACTGAAGCTTTCTTT.

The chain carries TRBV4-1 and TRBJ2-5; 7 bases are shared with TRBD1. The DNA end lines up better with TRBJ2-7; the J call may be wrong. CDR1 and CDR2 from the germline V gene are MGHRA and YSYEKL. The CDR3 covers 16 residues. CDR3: CASSPSEDRYAYEQYF. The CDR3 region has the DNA TGCGCCAGCAGCCCTTCAGAGGACAGGTATGCCTACGAGCAGTACTTC.

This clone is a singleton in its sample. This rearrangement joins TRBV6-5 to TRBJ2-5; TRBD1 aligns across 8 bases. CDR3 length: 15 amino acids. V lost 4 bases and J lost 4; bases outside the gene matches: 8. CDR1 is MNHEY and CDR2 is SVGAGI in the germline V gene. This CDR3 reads CASSLARGRGETQYF. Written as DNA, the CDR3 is TGTGCCAGCAGTTTGGCCAGGGGGCGCGGAGAGACCCAGTACTTC.

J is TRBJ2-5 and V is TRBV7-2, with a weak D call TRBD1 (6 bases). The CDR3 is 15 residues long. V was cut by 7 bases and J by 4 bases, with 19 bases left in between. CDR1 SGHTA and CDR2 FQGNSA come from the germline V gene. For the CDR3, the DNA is TGTGCCAGCAACTCAAGGTGGACAGCGCTAGAGACCCAGTACTTC. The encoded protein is CASNSRWTALETQYF.

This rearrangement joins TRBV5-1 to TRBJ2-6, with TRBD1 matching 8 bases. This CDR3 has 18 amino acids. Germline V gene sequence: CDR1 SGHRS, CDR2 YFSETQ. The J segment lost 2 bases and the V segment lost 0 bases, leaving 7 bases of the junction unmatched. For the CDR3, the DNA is TGCGCCAGCAGCTTGGCCAGGGGGCAGTGGGCTGGGGCCAACGTCCTGACTTTC. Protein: CASSLARGQWAGANVLTF.

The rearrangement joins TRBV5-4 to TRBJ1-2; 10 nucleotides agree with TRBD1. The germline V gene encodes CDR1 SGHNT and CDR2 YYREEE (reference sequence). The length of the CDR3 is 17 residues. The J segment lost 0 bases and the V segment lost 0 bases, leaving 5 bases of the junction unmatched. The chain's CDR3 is CASSLGRQGAPNYGYTF. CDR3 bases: TGTGCCAGCAGCTTGGGGCGACAGGGGGCCCCTAACTATGGCTACACCTTC.

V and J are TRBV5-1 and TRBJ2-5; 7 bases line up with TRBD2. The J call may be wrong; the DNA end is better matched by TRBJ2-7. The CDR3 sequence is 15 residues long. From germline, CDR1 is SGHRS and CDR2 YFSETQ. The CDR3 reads CASSPWGGDSYEQYF. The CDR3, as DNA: TGCGCCAGCAGCCCTTGGGGGGGGGACTCCTACGAGCAGTACTTC.

The CDR3 coding sequence is TGTGCCAGTAGTTTAACCGGGACAGGACTAAGAGAGACCCAGTACTTC. This encodes CASSLTGTGLRETQYF. This sequence joins TRBV19 and TRBJ2-5; 8 bases fit TRBD1. The CDR3 runs to 16 residues. The ends lost 5 bases at V and 4 bases at J; junction bases unmatched: 12. Germline V gene lookup returns CDR1 LNHDA and CDR2 SQIVND (reference sequence).

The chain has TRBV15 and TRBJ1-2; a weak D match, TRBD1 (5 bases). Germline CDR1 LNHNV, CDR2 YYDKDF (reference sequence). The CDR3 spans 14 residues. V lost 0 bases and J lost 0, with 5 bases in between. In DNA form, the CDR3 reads TGTGCCACCAGCAGAGACAGGGCTAACTATGGCTACACCTTC. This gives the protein CATSRDRANYGYTF.

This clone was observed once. DNA of the CDR3: TGTGCCAGCAGCTTAGCCCGCTACGAGCAGTACTTC. It yields the protein CASSLARYEQYF. J is TRBJ2-7 and V is TRBV7-8; unclear D gene. CDR3 length equals 12 residues. The germline CDR1 and CDR2 sequences are SGHVS and FQNEAQ. V was trimmed by 0 bases and J by 3 bases, leaving 3 bases between them.

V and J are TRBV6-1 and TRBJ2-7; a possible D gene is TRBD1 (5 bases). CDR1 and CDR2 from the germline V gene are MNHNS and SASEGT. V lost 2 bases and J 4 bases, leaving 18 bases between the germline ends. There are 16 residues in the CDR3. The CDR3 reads CASSEQAAGWSYEQYF. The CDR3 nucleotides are TGTGCCAGCAGTGAACAGGCGGCAGGGTGGTCATACGAGCAGTACTTC.

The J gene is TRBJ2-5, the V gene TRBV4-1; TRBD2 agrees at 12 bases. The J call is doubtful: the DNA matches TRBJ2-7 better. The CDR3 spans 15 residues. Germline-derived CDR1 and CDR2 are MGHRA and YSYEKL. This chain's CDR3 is CASSHLAGGLAEQYF. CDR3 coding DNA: TGCGCCAGCAGCCACCTAGCGGGGGGGCTCGCCGAGCAGTACTTC.

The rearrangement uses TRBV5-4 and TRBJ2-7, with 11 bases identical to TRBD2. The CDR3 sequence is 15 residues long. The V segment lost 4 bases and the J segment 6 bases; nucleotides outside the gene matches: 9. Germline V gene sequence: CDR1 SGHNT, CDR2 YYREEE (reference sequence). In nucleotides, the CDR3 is TGTGCCAGCAGCCCACTAGCGGGAGAGGTGGGCGAGCAGTACTTC. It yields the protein CASSPLAGEVGEQYF.

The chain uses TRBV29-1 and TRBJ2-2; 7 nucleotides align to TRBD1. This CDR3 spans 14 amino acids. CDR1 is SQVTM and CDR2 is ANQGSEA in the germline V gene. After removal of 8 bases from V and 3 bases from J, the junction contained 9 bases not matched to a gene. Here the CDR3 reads CSTRQGRDTGELFF. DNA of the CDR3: TGCAGCACTCGACAGGGAAGGGACACCGGGGAGCTGTTTTTT.

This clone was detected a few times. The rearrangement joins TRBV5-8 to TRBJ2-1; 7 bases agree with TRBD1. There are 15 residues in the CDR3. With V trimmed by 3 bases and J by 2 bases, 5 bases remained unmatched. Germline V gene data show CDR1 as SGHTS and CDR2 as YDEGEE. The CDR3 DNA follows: TGTGCCAGCAGCTCAACAGGGGACCCCTACAATGAGCAGTTCTTC. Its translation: CASSSTGDPYNEQFF.

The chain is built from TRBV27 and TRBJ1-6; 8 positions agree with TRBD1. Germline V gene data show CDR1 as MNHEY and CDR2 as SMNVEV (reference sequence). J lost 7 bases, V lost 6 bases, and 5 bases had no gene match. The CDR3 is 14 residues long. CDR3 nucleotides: TGTGCCAGCAGCCCGGACAGGGAAAATTCACCCCTCCACTTT. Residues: CASSPDRENSPLHF.

CDR3 nucleotides: TGTGCCAGCAGCTTATCCCCCGGGATCTACAATGAGCAGTTCTTC. Translating gives CASSLSPGIYNEQFF. The chain combines TRBV7-2 with TRBJ2-1, with a weak D call TRBD2 (5 bases). Germline CDR1 and CDR2: SGHTA and FQGNSA. Between the trimmed V and J ends, which lost 2 bases and 3 bases, there was a span of 11 bases. The CDR3 spans 15 residues.